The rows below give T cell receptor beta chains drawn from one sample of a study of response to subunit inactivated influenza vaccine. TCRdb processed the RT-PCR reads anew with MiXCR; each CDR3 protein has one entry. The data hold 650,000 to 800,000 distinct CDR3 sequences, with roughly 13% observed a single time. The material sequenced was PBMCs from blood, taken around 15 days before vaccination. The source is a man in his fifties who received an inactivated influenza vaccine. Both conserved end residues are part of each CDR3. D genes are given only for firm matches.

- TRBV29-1 CSARTASTDTQYF
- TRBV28 CATTTENDTQYF
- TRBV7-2 CASSLVGDGTYEQYF
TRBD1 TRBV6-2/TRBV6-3 CASIAGQGRNTEAFF
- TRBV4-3 CASSQDSAGYWNEQFF
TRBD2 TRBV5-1 CASSLRTSGSYEQYF
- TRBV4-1 CASSLRQTSHEQYF
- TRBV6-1 CASRQTEGKDEQYF
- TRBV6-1 CASSEQGNDEQYF
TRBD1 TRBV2 CASSGTGSYSNQPQHF
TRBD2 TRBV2 CATKTSAKTNTGELFF
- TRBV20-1 CSARRGFDEQFF
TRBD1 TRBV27 CASSTRDRVGKLFF
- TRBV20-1 CSASEFVADTQYF
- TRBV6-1 CASRGSGRRTDTQYF
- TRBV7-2 CASSLALGRSEKLFF
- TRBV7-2 CASTQQGGHKAFF
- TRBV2 CASSERGTVAETQYF
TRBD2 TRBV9 CASSSGKLAGGPLETQYF
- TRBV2 CASEGPPGTEAFF
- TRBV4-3 CASSQDLLGYTEAFF
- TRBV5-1 CASSPEGFRNEQYF
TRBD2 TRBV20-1 CSAGTSGVYEQYF
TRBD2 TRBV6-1 CASTGLAGSSYEQYF
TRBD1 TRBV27 CASSPDRVRNSPLHF
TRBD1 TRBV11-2 CASSPGTGGTYNSPLHF
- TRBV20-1 CSALTRMQQYF
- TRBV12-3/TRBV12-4 CASSLDSGISNQPQHF
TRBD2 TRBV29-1 CSVVPLAGVTDTQYF
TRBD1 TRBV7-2 CASSQRTGATEAFF
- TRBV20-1 CSAHGGGGQPQHF
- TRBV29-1 CNIRDPAVDEQFF
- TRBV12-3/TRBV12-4 CASIGAGRFTEAFF
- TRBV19 CASRQGTGELFF
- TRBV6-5 CASSSLRDNSYGQYF
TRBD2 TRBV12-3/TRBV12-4 CASSSGTSFYEQYF
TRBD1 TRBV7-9 CASSFGQTGDVYGYTF
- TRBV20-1 CSARFADTQYF
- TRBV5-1 CASSSDNDYGYTF
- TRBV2 CASIGASSGNTIYF
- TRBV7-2 CASSSPPGHNQPQHF
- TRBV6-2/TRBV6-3 CASSYSSAWAVKNIQYF
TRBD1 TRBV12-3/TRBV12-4 CASSLGRGQGWDEQFF
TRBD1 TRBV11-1 CASSSRTGRNNIQYF